This T cell receptor beta chain stems from a study of technical replicates of blood from a handful of donors. The protocol was immunoSEQ multiplex PCR, while the TCRdb copy is restricted to in-frame clones and leaves out a portion. The table shows tens of thousands of clones, with 92% occurring only once. The germline V gene has CDR1 SGHTA and CDR2 FQGTGA. The CDR3 is 14 amino acids. With 3 bases removed from V and 2 bases from J, the gap between germline ends came to 7 bases. Material for sequencing was T cells isolated from PBMCs. The V gene is TRBV7-3, the J gene TRBJ2-2; D may be TRBD2 (6 bases). The receptor's source is a human donor in good health. CDR3 in DNA: TGTGCCAGCAGCTTTAGCGGTAACACCGGGGAGCTGTTTTTT. Residues: CASSFSGNTGELFF.